Shown below are 13 T cell receptor beta chains from a single sample sequenced in a study of response to subunit inactivated influenza vaccine (dated by TCRdb to 2016 to 2018). The method behind the library was RT-PCR. The sample was run on an Illumina HiSeq 2500. TCRdb reanalyzed the raw reads on its own, using fastp at Q25 for trimming and MiXCR for clone calling, and kept in-frame beta chains. Rows matching on CDR3 protein sequence are summarized as one entry with the most common DNA and genes. In all, the sample holds hundreds of thousands of distinct CDR3 sequences, and approximately 14% of those were seen once. The ten largest account for 7.5% to 9% of the sample. The source was PBMCs from blood, collected around two weeks before vaccination. The receptor source for this set is a man in his fifties or sixties who received an inactivated influenza vaccine. Donor details come from another sample of the same person, matched by shared clones.

The gene calls are TRBV11-2 and TRBJ1-6; 7 positions match TRBD1. The germline CDR1 and CDR2 sequences are SGHAT and FQNNGV. J gave up 9 bases and V 4 bases, and 3 bases lay outside the gene matches. This CDR3 is 13 amino acids long. CDR3 nucleotides: TGTGCCAGCAGCTACACAGGGGTTTCACCCCTCCACTTT. It codes for CASSYTGVSPLHF.

This clonotype was observed at least ten times. Here the CDR3 DNA reads TGCAGTGCTAGAGATTTGGGTTTCACTGAAGCTTTCTTT. Protein: CSARDLGFTEAFF. The chain has TRBV20-1 and TRBJ1-1; D not certain. CDR1 and CDR2 from the germline V gene are DFQATT and SNEGSKA (reference sequence). V was trimmed by 0 bases and J by 4 bases, leaving 9 bases between them. CDR3 length equals 13 residues.

J is TRBJ2-7 and V is TRBV6-2 or TRBV6-3; 11 bases match TRBD2. The germline V gene has CDR1 MNHEY and CDR2 SVGEGT. V shed 4 bases, J shed 3 bases, and the junction held 20 bases outside the gene matches. This CDR3 contains 20 residues. CDR3 sequence reads: CASSFQTRLAGGPDVYEQYF. The DNA of the CDR3 is TGTGCCAGCAGTTTCCAAACCCGGTTAGCGGGAGGGCCGGATGTCTACGAGCAGTACTTC.

In this sample, this clonotype turned up a few times. This chain links TRBV27 with TRBJ2-5, with 8 bases lining up with TRBD2. The CDR3 is made up of 16 amino acids. CDR1 and CDR2 from the germline V gene are MNHEY and SMNVEV (reference sequence). The junction had 10 bases not matched to a gene; V was cut back by 4 bases and J by 3 bases. The CDR3 nucleotides read TGTGCCAGCAGTTGCCCACAACCGGGACTAGAAGAGACCCAGTACTTC. It yields the protein CASSCPQPGLEETQYF.

The chain links TRBV27 to TRBJ1-2, with 7 nucleotides matching TRBD1. The CDR3 spans 14 residues. The trim removed 4 bases at V and 3 bases at J, leaving 5 bases unmatched. Germline V gene lookup returns CDR1 MNHEY and CDR2 SMNVEV (reference sequence). The CDR3 spells CASSSVGQYYGYTF. The CDR3 nucleotides are TGTGCCAGCAGTTCTGTGGGACAGTACTATGGCTACACCTTC.

The CDR3 spells CASRLRSDTEAFF. Written as DNA, the CDR3 is TGTGCCAGCAGGCTAAGGTCGGACACTGAAGCTTTCTTT. V gene TRBV7-9 combines with J gene TRBJ1-1; D call uncertain. This CDR3 spans 13 amino acids. The germline CDR1 and CDR2 sequences are SEHNR and FQNEAQ (reference sequence). Trimming cost V 6 bases and J 3 bases, with 11 bases left between them.

Only a few counts were recorded for this clonotype. This chain connects TRBV20-1 to TRBJ2-7; perhaps TRBD2 as D (5 bases). V dropped 1 base and J dropped 7 bases, with 17 bases sitting between them. Germline lookup yields CDR1 DFQATT and CDR2 SNEGSKA (reference sequence). The CDR3 loop spans 14 amino acids. CDR3 sequence (DNA): TGCAGTGCTAGAGCTGGGCGGAGGCTCGGGGAGCAGTACTTC. Amino acid sequence: CSARAGRRLGEQYF.

This clonotype was counted between two and nine times. The V call is TRBV18, the J call TRBJ2-1, with 7 nucleotides matching TRBD1. Germline V CDR1 and CDR2: KGHSH, LQKENI. With V trimmed by 4 bases and J by 3 bases, 9 bases remained unmatched. The CDR3 has 16 residues. As DNA, the CDR3 is TGTGCCAGCTCACTTAGACAGGGAGCTAACTACAATGAGCAGTTCTTC. Its translation is CASSLRQGANYNEQFF. The full variable domain, with the rest looked up from reference TRBV18 and TRBJ2-1, is NAGVMQNPRHLVRRRGQEARLRCSPMKGHSHVYWYRQLPEEGLKFMVYLQKENIIDESGMPKERFSAEFPKEGPSILRIQQVVRGDSAAYFCASSLRQGANYNEQFFGPGTRLTVL.

This rearrangement joins TRBV20-1 to TRBJ2-7, with TRBD2 as a possible D gene (6 bases). Per germline, CDR1 DFQATT and CDR2 SNEGSKA (reference sequence). There are 14 residues in the CDR3. V lost 5 bases and J 5 bases, leaving 19 bases between the germline ends. The CDR3 spells CSAPISGRLDEQYF. The CDR3 DNA reads as TGCAGTGCTCCGATTTCAGGGAGGCTCGACGAGCAGTACTTC.

This clonotype was observed a few times. The CDR3 nucleotides are TGCAGTGCCCCGGACGAGGGTTCTGGAAACACCATATATTTT. Encoded protein: CSAPDEGSGNTIYF. The chain links TRBV20-1 to TRBJ1-3; D is ambiguous. Per germline, CDR1 DFQATT and CDR2 SNEGSKA (reference sequence). V lost 6 bases to trimming and J lost 1 base, with 13 bases between them. This CDR3 has 14 amino acids.

This clonotype has a handful of counts. The chain links TRBV7-2 to TRBJ2-1, with 10 bases identical to TRBD2. CDR1 and CDR2 (germline): SGHTA, FQGNSA. V lost 5 bases and J lost 7; bases outside the gene matches: 11. The length of the CDR3 is 16 residues. The CDR3 DNA sequence: TGTGCCAGCAGCCCCCGGCAGCGGGGGGGATCTAATGAGCAGTTCTTC. This sequence encodes CASSPRQRGGSNEQFF.

This clonotype was seen only a few times. The CDR3 coding sequence is TGTGCCAGCAGCTACCCTCGGGGGACTGAAGCTTTCTTT. This encodes CASSYPRGTEAFF. The chain uses TRBV5-4 and TRBJ1-1; D possibly corresponds to TRBD1 (5 bases). Germline assignment: CDR1 SGHNT and CDR2 YYREEE (reference sequence). The CDR3 consists of 13 residues. Trimming removed 3 bases from V and 5 bases from J, with 11 bases in between. Complete variable domain (other parts from reference TRBV5-4 and TRBJ1-1): ETGVTQSPTHLIKTRGQQVTLRCSSQSGHNTVSWYQQALGQGPQFIFQYYREEENGRGNFPPRFSGLQFPNYSSELNVNALELDDSALYLCASSYPRGTEAFFGQGTRLTVV.

This clonotype was found a few times. The chain links TRBV5-1 to TRBJ2-3; no firm D call. Deletions cut 5 bases from V and 1 base from J, with 8 bases between. From germline, CDR1 is SGHRS and CDR2 YFSETQ. The CDR3 is 13 amino acids. In DNA, the CDR3 is TGCGCCAGCAGATTGTTAGGCACAGATACGCAGTATTTT. Translated: CASRLLGTDTQYF.